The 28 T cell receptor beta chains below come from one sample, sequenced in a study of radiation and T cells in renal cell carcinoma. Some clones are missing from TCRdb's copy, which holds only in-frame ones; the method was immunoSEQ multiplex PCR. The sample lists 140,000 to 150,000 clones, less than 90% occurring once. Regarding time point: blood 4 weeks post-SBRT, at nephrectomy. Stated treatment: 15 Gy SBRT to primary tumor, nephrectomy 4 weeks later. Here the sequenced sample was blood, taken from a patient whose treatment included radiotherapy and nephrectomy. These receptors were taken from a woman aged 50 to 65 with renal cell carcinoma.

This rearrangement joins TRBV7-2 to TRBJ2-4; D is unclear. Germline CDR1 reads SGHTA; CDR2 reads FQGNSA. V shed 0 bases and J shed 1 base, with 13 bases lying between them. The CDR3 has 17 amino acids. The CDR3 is CASSLAPWGRAKNIQYF. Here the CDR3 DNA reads TGTGCCAGCAGCTTAGCCCCGTGGGGTAGGGCCAAAAACATTCAGTACTTC.

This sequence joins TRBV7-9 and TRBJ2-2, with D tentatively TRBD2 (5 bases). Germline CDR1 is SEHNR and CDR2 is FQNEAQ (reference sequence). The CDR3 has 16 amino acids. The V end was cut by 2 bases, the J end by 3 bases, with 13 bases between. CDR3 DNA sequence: TGTGCCAGCAGCTTACGGTTGTTGAGGGACACCGGGGAGCTGTTTTTT. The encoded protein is CASSLRLLRDTGELFF.

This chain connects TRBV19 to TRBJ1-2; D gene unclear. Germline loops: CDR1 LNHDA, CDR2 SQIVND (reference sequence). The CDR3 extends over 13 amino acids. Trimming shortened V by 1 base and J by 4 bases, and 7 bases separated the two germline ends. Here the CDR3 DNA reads TGTGCCAGTAGTATAGGTGTATTCTATGGCTACACCTTC. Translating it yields CASSIGVFYGYTF. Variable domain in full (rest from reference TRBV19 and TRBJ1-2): DGGITQSPKYLFRKEGQNVTLSCEQNLNHDAMYWYRQDPGQGLRLIYYSQIVNDFQKGDIAEGYSVSREKKESFPLTVTSAQKNPTAFYLCASSIGVFYGYTFGSGTRLTVV.

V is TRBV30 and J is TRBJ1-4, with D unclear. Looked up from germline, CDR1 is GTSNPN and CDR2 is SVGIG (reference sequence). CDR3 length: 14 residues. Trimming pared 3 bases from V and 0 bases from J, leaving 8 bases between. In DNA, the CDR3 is TGTGCCTGGAGGAGTGGGTCAACTAATGAAAAACTGTTTTTT. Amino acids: CAWRSGSTNEKLFF.

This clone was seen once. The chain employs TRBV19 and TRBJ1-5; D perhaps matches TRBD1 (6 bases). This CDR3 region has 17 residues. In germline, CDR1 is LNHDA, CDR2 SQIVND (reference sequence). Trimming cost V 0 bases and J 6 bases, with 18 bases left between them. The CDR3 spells CASSIDLFTGGGQPQHF. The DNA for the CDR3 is TGTGCCAGTAGTATAGATCTTTTTACCGGAGGGGGTCAGCCCCAGCATTTT.

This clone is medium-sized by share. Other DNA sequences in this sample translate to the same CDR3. As DNA, the CDR3 is TGTGCCAGTAGTATCGGGCAGATCCACTACGAGCAGTACTTC. As protein: CASSIGQIHYEQYF. The chain employs TRBV19 and TRBJ2-7, with D unresolved. Trimming left V 3 bases short and J 3 bases short, with 12 bases between. From germline, CDR1 is LNHDA and CDR2 SQIVND (reference sequence). CDR3 length equals 14 residues.

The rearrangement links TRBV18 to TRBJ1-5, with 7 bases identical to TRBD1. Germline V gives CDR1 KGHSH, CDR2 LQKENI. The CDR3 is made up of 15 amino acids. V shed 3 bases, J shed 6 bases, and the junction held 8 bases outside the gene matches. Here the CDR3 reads CASSPAGTVGQPQHF. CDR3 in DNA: TGTGCCAGCTCACCGGCCGGGACAGTGGGTCAGCCCCAGCATTTT.

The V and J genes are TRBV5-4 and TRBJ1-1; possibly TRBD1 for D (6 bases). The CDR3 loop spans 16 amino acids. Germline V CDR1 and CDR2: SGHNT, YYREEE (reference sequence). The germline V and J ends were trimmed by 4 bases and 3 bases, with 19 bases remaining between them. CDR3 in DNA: TGTGCCAGCAGCGGTCCCGGGACACAGGTTGACACTGAAGCTTTCTTT. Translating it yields CASSGPGTQVDTEAFF.

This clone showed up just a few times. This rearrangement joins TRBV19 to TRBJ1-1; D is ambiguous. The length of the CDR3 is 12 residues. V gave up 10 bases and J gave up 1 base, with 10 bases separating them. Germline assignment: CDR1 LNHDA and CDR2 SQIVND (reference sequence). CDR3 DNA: TGTGCCACCGAGGGTAGGAACACTGAAGCTTTCTTT. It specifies CATEGRNTEAFF.

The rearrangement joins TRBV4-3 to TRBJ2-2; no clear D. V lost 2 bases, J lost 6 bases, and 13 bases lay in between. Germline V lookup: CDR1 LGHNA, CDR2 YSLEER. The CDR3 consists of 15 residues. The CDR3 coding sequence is TGCGCCAGCAGCCAATTTTCCAGGACCCCCGGGGAGCTGTTTTTT. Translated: CASSQFSRTPGELFF.

CDR3 protein: CAISESRDSGNTIYF. For the CDR3, the DNA is TGTGCCATCAGTGAGTCCAGGGACTCTGGAAACACCATATATTTT. V is TRBV10-3 and J is TRBJ1-3, with a weak D call TRBD1 (5 bases). CDR3 length: 15 amino acids. The germline gives CDR1 ENHRY, CDR2 SYGVKD. Trimming took off 0 bases at V and 0 bases at J, with 6 bases between the two ends.

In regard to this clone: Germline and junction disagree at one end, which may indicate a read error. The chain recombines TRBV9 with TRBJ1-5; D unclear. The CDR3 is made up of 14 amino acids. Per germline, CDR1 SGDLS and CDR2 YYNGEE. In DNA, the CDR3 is TGTGCCAGCAGCGTAGATGGTAGCAATCAGCTCCAGCATTTT. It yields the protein CASSVDGSNQLQHF.

The CDR3 reads CASSSDRTNEKLFF. The CDR3 region has the DNA TGCGCCAGCAGTTCGGACAGAACGAATGAAAAACTGTTTTTT. This chain uses TRBV5-1 with TRBJ1-4; D might be TRBD1 (6 bases). Looked up from germline, CDR1 is SGHRS and CDR2 is YFSETQ. This CDR3 spans 14 amino acids. Trimming removed 5 bases at V and 5 bases at J, with 13 bases between.

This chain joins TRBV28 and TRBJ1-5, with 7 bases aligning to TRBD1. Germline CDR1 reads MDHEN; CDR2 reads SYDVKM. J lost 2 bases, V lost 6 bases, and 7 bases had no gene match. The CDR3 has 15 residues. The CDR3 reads CASRKPGQGNQPQHF. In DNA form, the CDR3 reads TGTGCCAGCAGAAAACCCGGACAGGGCAATCAGCCCCAGCATTTT.

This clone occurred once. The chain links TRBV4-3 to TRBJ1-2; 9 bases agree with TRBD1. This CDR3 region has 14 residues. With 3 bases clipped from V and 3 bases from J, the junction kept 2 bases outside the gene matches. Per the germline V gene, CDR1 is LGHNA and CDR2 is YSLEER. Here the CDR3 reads CASSQDRGDYGYTF. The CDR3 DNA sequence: TGCGCCAGCAGCCAGGACAGGGGTGACTATGGCTACACCTTC.

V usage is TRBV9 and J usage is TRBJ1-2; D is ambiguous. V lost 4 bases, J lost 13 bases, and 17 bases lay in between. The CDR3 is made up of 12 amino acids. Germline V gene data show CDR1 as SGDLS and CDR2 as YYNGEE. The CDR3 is CASSPFDSTRTF. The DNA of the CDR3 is TGTGCCAGCAGCCCCTTTGACTCAACACGCACCTTC. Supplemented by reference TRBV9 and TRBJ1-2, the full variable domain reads DSGVTQTPKHLITATGQRVTLRCSPRSGDLSVYWYQQSLDQGLQFLIQYYNGEERAKGNILERFSAQQFPDLHSELNLSSLELGDSALYFCASSPFDSTRTFGSGTRLTVV.

The CDR3 loop reads CASNPRVPRDYEQYF. DNA of the CDR3: TGTGCCAGCAACCCCCGGGTCCCCCGGGACTACGAGCAGTACTTC. V gene TRBV28 combines with J gene TRBJ2-7, with D possibly TRBD2 on 5 matching bases. Germline assignment: CDR1 MDHEN and CDR2 SYDVKM. The CDR3 sequence is 15 residues long. V was shortened by 7 bases and J by 3 bases, with 19 bases between the two germline ends.

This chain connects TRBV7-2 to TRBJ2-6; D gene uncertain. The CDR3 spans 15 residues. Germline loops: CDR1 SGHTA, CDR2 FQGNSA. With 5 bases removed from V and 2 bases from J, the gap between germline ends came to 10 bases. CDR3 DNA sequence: TGTGCCAGCAGCCCCCACATGGCTGGGGCCAACGTCCTGACTTTC. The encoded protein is CASSPHMAGANVLTF. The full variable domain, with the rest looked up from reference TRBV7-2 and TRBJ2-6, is GAGVSQSPSNKVTEKGKDVELRCDPISGHTALYWYRQSLGQGLEFLIYFQGNSAPDKSGLPSDRFSAERTGGSVSTLTIQRTQQEDSAVYLCASSPHMAGANVLTFGAGSRLTVL.

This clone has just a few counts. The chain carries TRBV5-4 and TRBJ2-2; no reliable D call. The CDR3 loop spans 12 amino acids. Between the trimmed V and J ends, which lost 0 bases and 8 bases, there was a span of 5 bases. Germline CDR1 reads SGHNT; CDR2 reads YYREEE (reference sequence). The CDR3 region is CASSLGWGELFF. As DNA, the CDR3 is TGTGCCAGCAGCTTGGGGTGGGGGGAGCTGTTTTTT.

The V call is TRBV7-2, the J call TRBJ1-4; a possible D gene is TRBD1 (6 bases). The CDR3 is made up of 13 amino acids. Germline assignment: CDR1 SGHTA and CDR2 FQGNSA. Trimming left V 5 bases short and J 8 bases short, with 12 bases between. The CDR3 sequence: CASSGAGEEKLFF. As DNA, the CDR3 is TGTGCCAGCAGCGGGGCAGGGGAAGAAAAACTGTTTTTT. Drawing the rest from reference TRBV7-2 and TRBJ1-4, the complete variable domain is GAGVSQSPSNKVTEKGKDVELRCDPISGHTALYWYRQSLGQGLEFLIYFQGNSAPDKSGLPSDRFSAERTGGSVSTLTIQRTQQEDSAVYLCASSGAGEEKLFFGSGTQLSVL.

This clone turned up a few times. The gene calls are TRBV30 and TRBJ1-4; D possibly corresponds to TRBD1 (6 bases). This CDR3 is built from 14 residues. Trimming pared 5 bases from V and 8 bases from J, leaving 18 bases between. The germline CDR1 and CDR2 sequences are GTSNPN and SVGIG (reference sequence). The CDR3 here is CAWGRTGKGEKLFF. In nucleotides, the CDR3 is TGTGCCTGGGGTCGTACAGGGAAAGGCGAAAAACTGTTTTTT.

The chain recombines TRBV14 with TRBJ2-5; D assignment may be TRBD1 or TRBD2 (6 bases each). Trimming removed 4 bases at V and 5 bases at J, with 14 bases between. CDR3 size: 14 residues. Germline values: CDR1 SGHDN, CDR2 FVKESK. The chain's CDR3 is CASSRQRGAETQYF. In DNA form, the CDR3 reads TGTGCCAGCAGCCGACAGAGGGGGGCGGAGACCCAGTACTTC.

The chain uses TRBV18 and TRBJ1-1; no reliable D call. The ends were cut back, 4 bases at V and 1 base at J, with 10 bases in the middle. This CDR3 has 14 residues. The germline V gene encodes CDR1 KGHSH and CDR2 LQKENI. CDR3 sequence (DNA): TGTGCCAGCTCACTCGGGCAGGAGAACACTGAAGCTTTCTTT. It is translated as CASSLGQENTEAFF.

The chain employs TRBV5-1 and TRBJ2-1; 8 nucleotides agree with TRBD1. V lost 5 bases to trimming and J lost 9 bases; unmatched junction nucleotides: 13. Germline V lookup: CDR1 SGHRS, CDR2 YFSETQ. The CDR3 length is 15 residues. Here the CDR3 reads CASSPDRGTLGEQFF. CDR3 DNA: TGCGCCAGCAGTCCAGACAGGGGCACTTTGGGTGAGCAGTTCTTC.

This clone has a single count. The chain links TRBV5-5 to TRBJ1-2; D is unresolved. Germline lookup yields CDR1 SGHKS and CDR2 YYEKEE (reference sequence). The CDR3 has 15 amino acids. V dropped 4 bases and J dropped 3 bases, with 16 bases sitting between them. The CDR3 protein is CASSPEGTFHYGYTF. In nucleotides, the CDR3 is TGTGCCAGCAGCCCCGAGGGCACTTTCCACTATGGCTACACCTTC. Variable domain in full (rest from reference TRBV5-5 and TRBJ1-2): DAGVTQSPTHLIKTRGQQVTLRCSPISGHKSVSWYQQVLGQGPQFIFQYYEKEERGRGNFPDRFSARQFPNYSSELNVNALLLGDSALYLCASSPEGTFHYGYTFGSGTRLTVV.

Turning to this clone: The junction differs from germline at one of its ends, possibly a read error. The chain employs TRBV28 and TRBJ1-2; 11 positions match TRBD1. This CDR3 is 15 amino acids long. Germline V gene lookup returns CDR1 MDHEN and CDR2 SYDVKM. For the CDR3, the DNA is TGTGCCAGCGGTTTAGGTGGACAGGGGGCAGGTGGCTACACCTTC. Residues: CASGLGGQGAGGYTF.

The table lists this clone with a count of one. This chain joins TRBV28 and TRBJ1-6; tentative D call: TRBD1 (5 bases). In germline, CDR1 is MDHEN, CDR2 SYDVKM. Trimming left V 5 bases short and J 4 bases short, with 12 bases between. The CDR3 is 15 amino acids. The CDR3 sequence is CASSSPGQYNSPLHF. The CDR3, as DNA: TGTGCCAGCAGTAGCCCTGGACAATATAATTCACCCCTCCACTTT.

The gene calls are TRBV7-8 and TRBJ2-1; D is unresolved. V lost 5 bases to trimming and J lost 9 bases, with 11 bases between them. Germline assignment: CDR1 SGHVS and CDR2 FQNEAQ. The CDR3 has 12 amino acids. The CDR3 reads CASSPRAFEQFF. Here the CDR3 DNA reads TGTGCCAGCAGCCCCCGGGCTTTTGAGCAGTTCTTC.